This entry lists 19 T cell receptor beta chains sequenced from one sample in a study of blood T cell repertoires in COVID-19. Profiling relied on immunoSEQ multiplex PCR, and the TCRdb table lists in-frame clones only, not all of them. The sample holds about 140,000 clones, under 85% seen once. The material sequenced was PBMCs or T cells enriched from blood (not recorded which). All receptors derive from a woman aged 18-35 years who had been exposed to COVID-19.

Remarks on this clone: Different DNA sequences within this sample yield the same CDR3. The V call is TRBV5-6, the J call TRBJ1-1; D might be TRBD1 (6 bases). The V gene's germline CDR1 is SGHDT and CDR2 YYEEEE. V was clipped by 1 base and J by 4 bases, with 8 bases between them. The CDR3 sequence is 13 residues long. The CDR3 protein is CASSLRGGTEAFF. The DNA for the CDR3 is TGTGCCAGCAGCTTGAGAGGGGGCACTGAAGCTTTCTTT. The variable domain in full, completed from reference TRBV5-6 and TRBJ1-1, reads DAGVTQSPTHLIKTRGQQVTLRCSPKSGHDTVSWYQQALGQGPQFIFQYYEEEERQRGNFPDRFSGHQFPNYSSELNVNALLLGDSALYLCASSLRGGTEAFFGQGTRLTVV.

The chain is built from TRBV5-5 and TRBJ1-1, with TRBD1 identical over 10 bases. Per the germline V gene, CDR1 is SGHKS and CDR2 is YYEKEE (reference sequence). Unmatched junction bases numbered 8, after V lost 3 bases and J lost 6 bases. This CDR3 has 15 residues. The chain's CDR3 is CASSSPGTGDPEAFF. In nucleotides, the CDR3 is TGTGCCAGCAGCTCACCCGGGACAGGGGACCCTGAAGCTTTCTTT.

This chain uses TRBV5-1 with TRBJ2-1; possible D gene TRBD1, 6 bases. CDR3 length: 15 amino acids. The V gene lost 4 bases and the J gene lost 6 bases, with 17 bases spanning the gap. Germline V gene lookup returns CDR1 SGHRS and CDR2 YFSETQ. The CDR3 sequence: CASSQTGVGTNEQFF. CDR3 sequence (DNA): TGCGCCAGCAGCCAGACAGGCGTCGGGACCAATGAGCAGTTCTTC.

The J gene is TRBJ2-1, the V gene TRBV12-5; D unclear. V was cut by 0 bases and J by 4 bases, with 7 bases left in between. Germline V gene lookup returns CDR1 LGHNT and CDR2 FRNRAP. The CDR3 runs 14 residues. Written as DNA, the CDR3 is TGTGCTAGTGGTTTGGTCCGTTTGTACAATGAGCAGTTCTTC. This sequence encodes CASGLVRLYNEQFF.

V gene TRBV28 combines with J gene TRBJ2-7, with TRBD1 identical over 10 bases. The length of the CDR3 is 15 residues. Germline assignment: CDR1 MDHEN and CDR2 SYDVKM. V lost 6 bases to trimming and J lost 4 bases; unmatched junction nucleotides: 9. The CDR3 DNA is TGTGCCAGCAGCCGACCCGGGACAGGGGAATACGAGCAGTACTTC. It is translated as CASSRPGTGEYEQYF.

J is TRBJ1-4 and V is TRBV6-1; 8 positions agree with TRBD1. Trimming cost V 2 bases and J 5 bases; bases outside gene matches: 10. This CDR3 is built from 17 residues. The germline V gene has CDR1 MNHNS and CDR2 SASEGT. The CDR3 coding sequence is TGTGCCAGCAGTGAATTAAATGGGGGGACAGGAAATGAAAAACTGTTTTTT. Translation gives CASSELNGGTGNEKLFF.

The CDR3 DNA reads as TGTGCCAGCTCACCTTCCGGGACAGTCAATTCACCCCTCCACTTT. It yields the protein CASSPSGTVNSPLHF. The gene calls are TRBV18 and TRBJ1-6, with TRBD1 matching 7 bases. V was clipped by 3 bases and J by 7 bases; unmatched bases: 6. CDR1 is KGHSH, CDR2 LQKENI, per germline. The CDR3 totals 15 residues.

Only a few counts were recorded for this clone. The genes are TRBV7-2 and TRBJ1-5; TRBD1 agrees at 10 bases. This CDR3 comprises 16 residues. Germline V gives CDR1 SGHTA, CDR2 FQGNSA. V dropped 5 bases and J dropped 1; count of bases not matched to a gene: 5. CDR3 loop: CASSPGQGESNQPQHF. CDR3 in DNA: TGTGCCAGCAGCCCCGGACAGGGGGAAAGCAATCAGCCCCAGCATTTT. Drawing the rest from reference TRBV7-2 and TRBJ1-5, the complete variable domain is GAGVSQSPSNKVTEKGKDVELRCDPISGHTALYWYRQSLGQGLEFLIYFQGNSAPDKSGLPSDRFSAERTGGSVSTLTIQRTQQEDSAVYLCASSPGQGESNQPQHFGDGTRLSIL.

This sequence joins TRBV18 and TRBJ1-2; D is perhaps TRBD1 (5 bases). The V gene's germline CDR1 is KGHSH and CDR2 LQKENI. This CDR3 is 14 amino acids long. Trimming cost V 6 bases and J 3 bases, with 14 bases left between them. The CDR3: CASSPNQGDYGYTF. In nucleotides, the CDR3 is TGTGCCAGCTCCCCGAACCAGGGTGACTATGGCTACACCTTC.

V and J are TRBV7-8 and TRBJ2-7; TRBD2 agrees at 12 bases. J was trimmed by 2 bases and V by 5 bases; bases with no gene match: 10. This CDR3 region has 17 residues. Germline V lookup: CDR1 SGHVS, CDR2 FQNEAQ. The CDR3 DNA sequence: TGTGCCAGCAGCGGATCTGGGTGGACTAGCGGGGCCTACGAGCAGTACTTC. The encoded protein is CASSGSGWTSGAYEQYF.

The rearrangement uses TRBV6-5 and TRBJ2-7, with 7 nucleotides matching TRBD1. The germline gives CDR1 MNHEY, CDR2 SVGAGI. The trim removed 6 bases at V and 0 bases at J, leaving 8 bases unmatched. The CDR3 totals 15 residues. The CDR3: CASRRAKGASYEQYF. CDR3 nucleotides: TGTGCCAGCAGGAGGGCCAAGGGGGCCTCCTACGAGCAGTACTTC.

The chain links TRBV7-3 to TRBJ1-2; D is possibly TRBD1 (5 bases). CDR1 SGHTA and CDR2 FQGTGA come from the germline V gene. The CDR3 totals 15 residues. Trimming stripped 5 bases from V and 0 bases from J, with 13 bases between. The CDR3 reads CASSPTTGSNYGYTF. DNA of the CDR3: TGTGCCAGCAGCCCCACTACAGGATCTAACTATGGCTACACCTTC. The whole variable domain, filled in from reference TRBV7-3 and TRBJ1-2, reads GAGVSQTPSNKVTEKGKYVELRCDPISGHTALYWYRQSLGQGPEFLIYFQGTGAADDSGLPNDRFFAVRPEGSVSTLKIQRTERGDSAVYLCASSPTTGSNYGYTFGSGTRLTVV.

Points on this clone: The sample contains more than one DNA sequence encoding this CDR3. The chain employs TRBV3-1 (or the pseudogene TRBV3-2) and TRBJ2-5, with 9 nucleotides matching TRBD2. Germline V CDR1 and CDR2: LGHDT, YNNKEL (reference sequence). V lost 3 bases, J lost 4 bases, and 3 bases stayed unmatched. CDR3 length: 14 amino acids. This CDR3 reads CASSQTSGRETQYF. The CDR3 DNA sequence: TGTGCCAGCAGCCAGACTAGCGGCAGAGAGACCCAGTACTTC.

The CDR3 protein is CASSLLAAGVEEQYF. CDR3 in DNA: TGTGCCAGCAGTCTCCTCGCAGCGGGAGTTGAAGAGCAGTACTTC. V gene TRBV27 combines with J gene TRBJ2-7; 8 bases map to TRBD2. CDR1 and CDR2 from the germline V gene are MNHEY and SMNVEV (reference sequence). The CDR3 totals 15 residues. Trimming at V came to 5 bases and at J to 7 bases, leaving 13 bases not matched to a gene.

This chain joins TRBV6-5 and TRBJ2-3, with TRBD2 matching 7 bases. J gave up 1 base and V 9 bases, and 4 bases lay outside the gene matches. From germline, CDR1 is MNHEY and CDR2 SVGAGI. The CDR3 contains 13 residues. CDR3 residues: CASQLAGTDTQYF. The CDR3 nucleotides are TGTGCCAGTCAGCTAGCGGGCACAGATACGCAGTATTTT.

The chain couples TRBV27 to TRBJ1-4; a weak D match, TRBD1 (5 bases). V was pared by 0 bases and J by 8 bases, with 10 bases between. In germline, CDR1 is MNHEY, CDR2 SMNVEV (reference sequence). The CDR3 covers 14 residues. The CDR3 nucleotides are TGTGCCAGCAGTTTATCACCAGGGCGGGAAAAACTGTTTTTT. Protein product: CASSLSPGREKLFF.

The V call is TRBV14, the J call TRBJ2-2; 8 bases are a match to TRBD2. V lost 0 bases to trimming and J lost 5 bases; unmatched junction nucleotides: 8. Germline V gene sequence: CDR1 SGHDN, CDR2 FVKESK. This CDR3 region has 17 residues. The CDR3 protein is CASSQEWVAGRTGELFF. CDR3 DNA: TGTGCCAGCAGCCAAGAATGGGTAGCGGGAAGGACCGGGGAGCTGTTTTTT.

The chain is built from TRBV28 and TRBJ1-1; D unclear. This CDR3 region has 13 residues. The ends were cut back, 6 bases at V and 11 bases at J, with 19 bases in the middle. Germline values: CDR1 MDHEN, CDR2 SYDVKM. CDR3 nucleotides: TGTGCCAGCAGGTCCGACAACTCGCCGGGGGCTTTCTTT. Protein: CASRSDNSPGAFF.

The chain carries TRBV2 and TRBJ1-6; 7 bases are a match to TRBD1. Losses at the gene ends were 2 bases for V and 9 bases for J; bases not matched to a gene: 4. CDR1 and CDR2 from the germline V gene are SNHLY and FYNNEI. This CDR3 has 14 residues. CDR3 loop: CASSEQGGGSPLHF. In DNA, the CDR3 is TGTGCCAGCAGTGAACAGGGGGGTGGTTCACCCCTCCACTTT.